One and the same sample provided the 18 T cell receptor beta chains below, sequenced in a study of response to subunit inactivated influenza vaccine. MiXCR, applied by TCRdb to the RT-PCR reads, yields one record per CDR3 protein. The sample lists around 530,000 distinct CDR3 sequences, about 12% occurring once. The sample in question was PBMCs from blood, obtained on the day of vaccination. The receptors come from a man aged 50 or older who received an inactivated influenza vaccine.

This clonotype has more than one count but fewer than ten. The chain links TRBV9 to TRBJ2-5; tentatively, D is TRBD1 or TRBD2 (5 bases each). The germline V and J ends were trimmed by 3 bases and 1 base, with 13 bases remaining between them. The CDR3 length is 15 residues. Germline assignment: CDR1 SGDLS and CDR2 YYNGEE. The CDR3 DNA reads TGTGCCAGCAGCGCCTCCGGGACCCCCCAAGAGACCCAGTACTTC. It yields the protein CASSASGTPQETQYF.

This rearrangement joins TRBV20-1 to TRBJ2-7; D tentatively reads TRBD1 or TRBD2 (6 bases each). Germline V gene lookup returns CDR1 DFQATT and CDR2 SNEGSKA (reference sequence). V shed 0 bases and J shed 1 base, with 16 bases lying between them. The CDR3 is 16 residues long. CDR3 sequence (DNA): TGCAGTGCTAGAGATCAAAGGAGGGGGACATCCTACGAGCAGTACTTC. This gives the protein CSARDQRRGTSYEQYF.

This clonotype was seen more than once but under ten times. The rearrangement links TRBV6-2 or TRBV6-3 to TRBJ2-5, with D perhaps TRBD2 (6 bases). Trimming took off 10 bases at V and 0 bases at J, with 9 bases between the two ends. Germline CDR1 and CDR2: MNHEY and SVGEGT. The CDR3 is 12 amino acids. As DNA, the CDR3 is TGTGCCACGGGACTCCACCAAGAGACCCAGTACTTC. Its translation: CATGLHQETQYF.

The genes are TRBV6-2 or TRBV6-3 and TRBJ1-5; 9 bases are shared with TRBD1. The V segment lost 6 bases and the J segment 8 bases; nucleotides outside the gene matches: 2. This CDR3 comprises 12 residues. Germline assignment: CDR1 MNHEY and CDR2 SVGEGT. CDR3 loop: CASRGQGEPQHF. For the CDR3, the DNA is TGTGCCAGCAGGGGACAGGGTGAGCCCCAGCATTTT.

The CDR3 DNA is TGCGCCAGCAGCCAAGGGACTCCCCCGGGGTACAATGAGCAGTTCTTC. The encoded protein is CASSQGTPPGYNEQFF. The gene calls are TRBV4-1 and TRBJ2-1, with D perhaps TRBD2 (5 bases). Germline lookup yields CDR1 MGHRA and CDR2 YSYEKL. The CDR3 consists of 16 residues. V was clipped by 1 base and J by 4 bases, with 14 bases between them.

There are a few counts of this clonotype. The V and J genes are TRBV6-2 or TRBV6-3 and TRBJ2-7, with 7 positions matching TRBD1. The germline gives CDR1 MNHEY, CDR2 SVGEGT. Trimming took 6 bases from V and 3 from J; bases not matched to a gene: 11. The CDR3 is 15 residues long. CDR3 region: CASRFLQGPLYEQYF. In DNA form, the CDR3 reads TGTGCCAGCAGATTCCTACAGGGGCCCCTCTACGAGCAGTACTTC.

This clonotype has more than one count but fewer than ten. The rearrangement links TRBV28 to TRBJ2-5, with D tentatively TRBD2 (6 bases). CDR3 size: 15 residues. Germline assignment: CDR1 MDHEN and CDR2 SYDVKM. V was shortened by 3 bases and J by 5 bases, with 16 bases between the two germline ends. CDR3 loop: CASSLEGNGRETQYF. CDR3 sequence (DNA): TGTGCCAGCAGTTTGGAGGGGAACGGCCGTGAGACCCAGTACTTC.

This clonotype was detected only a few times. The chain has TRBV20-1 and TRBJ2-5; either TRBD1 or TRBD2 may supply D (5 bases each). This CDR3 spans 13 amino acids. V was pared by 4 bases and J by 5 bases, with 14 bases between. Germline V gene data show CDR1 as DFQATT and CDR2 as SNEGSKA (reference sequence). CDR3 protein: CSANRRATETQYF. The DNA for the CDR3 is TGCAGTGCTAACAGGCGGGCTACGGAGACCCAGTACTTC.

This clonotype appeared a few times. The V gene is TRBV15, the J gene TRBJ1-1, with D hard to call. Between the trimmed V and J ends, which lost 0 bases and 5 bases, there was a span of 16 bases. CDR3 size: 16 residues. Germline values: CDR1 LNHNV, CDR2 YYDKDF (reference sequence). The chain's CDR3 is CATSRDLRGLGTEAFF. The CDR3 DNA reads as TGTGCCACCAGCAGAGATCTAAGAGGCCTCGGGACTGAAGCTTTCTTT.

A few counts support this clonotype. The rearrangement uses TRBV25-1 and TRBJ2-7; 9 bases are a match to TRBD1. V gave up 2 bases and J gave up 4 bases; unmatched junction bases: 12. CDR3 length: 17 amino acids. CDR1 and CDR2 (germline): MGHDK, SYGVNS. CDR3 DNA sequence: TGTGCCAGCAGTGAAACCCCCGGGACAGGGATTGGGTACGAGCAGTACTTC. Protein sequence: CASSETPGTGIGYEQYF.

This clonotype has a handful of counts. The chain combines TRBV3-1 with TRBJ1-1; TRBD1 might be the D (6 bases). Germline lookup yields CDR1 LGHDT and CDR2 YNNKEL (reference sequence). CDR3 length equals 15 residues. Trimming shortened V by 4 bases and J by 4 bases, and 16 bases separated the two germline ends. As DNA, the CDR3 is TGTGCCAGCAGCCTCCGTGCGGGGGCGAGCACTGAAGCTTTCTTT. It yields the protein CASSLRAGASTEAFF. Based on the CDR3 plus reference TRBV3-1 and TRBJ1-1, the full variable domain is DTAVSQTPKYLVTQMGNDKSIKCEQNLGHDTMYWYKQDSKKFLKIMFSYNNKELIINETVPNRFSPKSPDKAHLNLHINSLELGDSAVYFCASSLRAGASTEAFFGQGTRLTVV.

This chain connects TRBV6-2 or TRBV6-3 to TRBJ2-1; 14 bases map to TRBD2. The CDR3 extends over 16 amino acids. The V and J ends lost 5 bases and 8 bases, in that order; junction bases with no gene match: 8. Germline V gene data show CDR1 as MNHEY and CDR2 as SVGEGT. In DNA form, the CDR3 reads TGTGCCAGCAGTACGGGGACTAGCGGGAGTCGCCATGAGCAGTTCTTC. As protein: CASSTGTSGSRHEQFF.

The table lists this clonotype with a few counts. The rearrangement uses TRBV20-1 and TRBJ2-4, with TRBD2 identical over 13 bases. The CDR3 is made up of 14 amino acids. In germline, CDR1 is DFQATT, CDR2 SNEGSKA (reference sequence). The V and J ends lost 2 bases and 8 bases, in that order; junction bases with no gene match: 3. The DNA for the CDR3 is TGCAGTGCTAGAATAGGACTAGCGGGAGACATTCAGTACTTC. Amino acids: CSARIGLAGDIQYF.

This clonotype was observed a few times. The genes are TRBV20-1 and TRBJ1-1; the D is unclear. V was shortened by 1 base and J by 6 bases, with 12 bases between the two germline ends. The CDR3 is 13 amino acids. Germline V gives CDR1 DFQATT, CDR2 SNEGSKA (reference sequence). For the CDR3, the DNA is TGCAGTGCTAGAGTAGCCAGCAATTCTGAAGCTTTCTTT. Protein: CSARVASNSEAFF.

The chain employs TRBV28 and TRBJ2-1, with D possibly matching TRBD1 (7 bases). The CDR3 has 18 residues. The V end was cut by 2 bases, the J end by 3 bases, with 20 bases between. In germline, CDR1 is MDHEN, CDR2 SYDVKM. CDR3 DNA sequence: TGTGCCAGCAGTTTAACTCGGAGGGGGACAGTTTTCTACAATGAGCAGTTCTTC. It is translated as CASSLTRRGTVFYNEQFF.

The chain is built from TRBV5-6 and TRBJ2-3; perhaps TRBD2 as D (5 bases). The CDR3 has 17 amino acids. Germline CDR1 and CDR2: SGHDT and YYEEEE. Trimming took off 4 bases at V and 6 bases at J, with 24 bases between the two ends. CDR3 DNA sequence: TGTGCCAGCAGCCCAACATGGGAAGCGGACGGGTCGGATACGCAGTATTTT. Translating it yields CASSPTWEADGSDTQYF. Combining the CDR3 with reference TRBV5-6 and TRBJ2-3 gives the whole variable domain DAGVTQSPTHLIKTRGQQVTLRCSPKSGHDTVSWYQQALGQGPQFIFQYYEEEERQRGNFPDRFSGHQFPNYSSELNVNALLLGDSALYLCASSPTWEADGSDTQYFGPGTRLTVL.

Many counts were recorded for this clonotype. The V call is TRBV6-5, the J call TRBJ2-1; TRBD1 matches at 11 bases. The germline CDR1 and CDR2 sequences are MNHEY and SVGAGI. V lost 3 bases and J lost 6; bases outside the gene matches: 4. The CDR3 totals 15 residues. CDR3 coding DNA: TGTGCCAGCAGTTATCCGGGACAGGGGGGCAATGAGCAGTTCTTC. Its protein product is CASSYPGQGGNEQFF.

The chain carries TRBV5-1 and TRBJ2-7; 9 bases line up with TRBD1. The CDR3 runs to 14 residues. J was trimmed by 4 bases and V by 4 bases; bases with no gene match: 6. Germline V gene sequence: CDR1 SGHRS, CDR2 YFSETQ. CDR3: CASSKGQGPYEQYF. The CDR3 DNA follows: TGCGCCAGCAGCAAGGGACAGGGACCTTACGAGCAGTACTTC.